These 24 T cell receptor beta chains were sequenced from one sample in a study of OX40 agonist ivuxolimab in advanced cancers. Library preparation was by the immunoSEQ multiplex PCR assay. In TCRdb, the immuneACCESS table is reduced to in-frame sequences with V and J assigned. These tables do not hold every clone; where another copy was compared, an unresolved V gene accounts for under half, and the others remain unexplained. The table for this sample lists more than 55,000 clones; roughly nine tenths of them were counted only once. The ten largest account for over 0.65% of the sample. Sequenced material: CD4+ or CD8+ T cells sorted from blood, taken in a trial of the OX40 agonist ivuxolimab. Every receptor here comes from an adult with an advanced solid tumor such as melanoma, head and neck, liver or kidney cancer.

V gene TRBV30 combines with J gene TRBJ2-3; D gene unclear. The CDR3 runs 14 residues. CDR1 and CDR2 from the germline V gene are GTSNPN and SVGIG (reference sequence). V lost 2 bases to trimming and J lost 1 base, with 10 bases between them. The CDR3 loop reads CAWSRTRGTDTQYF. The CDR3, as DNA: TGTGCCTGGAGTAGGACCAGAGGCACAGATACGCAGTATTTT. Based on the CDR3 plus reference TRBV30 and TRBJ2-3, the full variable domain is SQTIHQWPATLVQPVGSPLSLECTVEGTSNPNLYWYRQAAGRGLQLLFYSVGIGQISSEVPQNLSASRPQDRQFILSSKKLLLSDSGFYLCAWSRTRGTDTQYFGPGTRLTVL.

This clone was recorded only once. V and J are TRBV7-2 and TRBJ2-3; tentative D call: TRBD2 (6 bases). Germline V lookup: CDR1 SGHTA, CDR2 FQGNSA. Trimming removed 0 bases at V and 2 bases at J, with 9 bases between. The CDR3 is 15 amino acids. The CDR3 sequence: CASSLASGNTDTQYF. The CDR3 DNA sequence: TGTGCCAGCAGCTTAGCTAGCGGCAACACAGATACGCAGTATTTT.

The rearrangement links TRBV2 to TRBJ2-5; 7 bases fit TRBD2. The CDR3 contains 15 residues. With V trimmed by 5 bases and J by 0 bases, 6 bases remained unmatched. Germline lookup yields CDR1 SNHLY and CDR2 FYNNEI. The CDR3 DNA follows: TGTGCCAGCAGTAGACTAGCCGGGTACCAAGAGACCCAGTACTTC. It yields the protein CASSRLAGYQETQYF. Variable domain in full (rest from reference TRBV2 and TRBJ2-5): EPEVTQTPSHQVTQMGQEVILRCVPISNHLYFYWYRQILGQKVEFLVSFYNNEISEKSEIFDDQFSVERPDGSNFTLKIRSTKLEDSAMYFCASSRLAGYQETQYFGPGTRLLVL.

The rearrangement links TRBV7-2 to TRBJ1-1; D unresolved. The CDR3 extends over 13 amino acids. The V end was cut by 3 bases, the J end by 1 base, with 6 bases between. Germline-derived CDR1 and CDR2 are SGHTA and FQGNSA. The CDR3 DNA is TGTGCCAGCAGCTTGGAAGCGAACACTGAAGCTTTCTTT. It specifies CASSLEANTEAFF.

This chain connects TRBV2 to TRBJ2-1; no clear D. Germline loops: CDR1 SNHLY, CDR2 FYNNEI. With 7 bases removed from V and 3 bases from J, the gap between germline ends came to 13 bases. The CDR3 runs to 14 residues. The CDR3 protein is CASKRAEIYNEQFF. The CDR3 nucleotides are TGTGCCAGCAAGCGAGCAGAAATCTACAATGAGCAGTTCTTC.

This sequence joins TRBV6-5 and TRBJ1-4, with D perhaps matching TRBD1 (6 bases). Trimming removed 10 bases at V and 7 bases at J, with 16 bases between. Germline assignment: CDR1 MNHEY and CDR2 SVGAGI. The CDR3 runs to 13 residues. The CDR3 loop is CATRGAGGEKLFF. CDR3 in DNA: TGTGCCACGAGGGGGGCGGGAGGTGAAAAACTGTTTTTT.

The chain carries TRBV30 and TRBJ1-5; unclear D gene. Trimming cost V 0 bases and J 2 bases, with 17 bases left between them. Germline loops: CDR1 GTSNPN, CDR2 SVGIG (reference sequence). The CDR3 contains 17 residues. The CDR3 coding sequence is TGTGCCTGGAGTGTACCCACCTGGCGAGTGGGCAATCAGCCCCAGCATTTT. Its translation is CAWSVPTWRVGNQPQHF.

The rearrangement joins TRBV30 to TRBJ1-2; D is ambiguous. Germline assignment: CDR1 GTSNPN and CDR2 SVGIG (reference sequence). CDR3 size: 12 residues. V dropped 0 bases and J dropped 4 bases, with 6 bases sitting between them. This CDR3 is CAWSVRSYGYTF. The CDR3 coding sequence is TGTGCCTGGAGTGTAAGATCCTATGGCTACACCTTC. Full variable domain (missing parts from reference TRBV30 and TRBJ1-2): SQTIHQWPATLVQPVGSPLSLECTVEGTSNPNLYWYRQAAGRGLQLLFYSVGIGQISSEVPQNLSASRPQDRQFILSSKKLLLSDSGFYLCAWSVRSYGYTFGSGTRLTVV.

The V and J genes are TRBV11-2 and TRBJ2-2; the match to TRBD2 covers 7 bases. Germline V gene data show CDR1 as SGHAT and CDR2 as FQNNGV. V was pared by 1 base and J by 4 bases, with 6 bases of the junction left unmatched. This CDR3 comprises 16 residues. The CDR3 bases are TGTGCCAGCAGCTTAGCGGGAGGTTCAAGCACCGGGGAGCTGTTTTTT. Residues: CASSLAGGSSTGELFF.

The CDR3 nucleotides are TGCGCCAGCAGCTTGGGGGACGGGTGGGAGACCCAGTACTTC. This encodes CASSLGDGWETQYF. The chain employs TRBV5-1 and TRBJ2-5; the D gene could be TRBD1 or TRBD2 (5 bases each). Germline assignment: CDR1 SGHRS and CDR2 YFSETQ. This CDR3 is 14 amino acids long. V was pared by 0 bases and J by 5 bases, with 11 bases between.

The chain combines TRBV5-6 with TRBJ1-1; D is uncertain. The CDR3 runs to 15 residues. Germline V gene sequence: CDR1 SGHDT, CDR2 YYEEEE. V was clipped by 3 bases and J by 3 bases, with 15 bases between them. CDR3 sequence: CASSSTRWRDTEAFF. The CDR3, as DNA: TGTGCCAGCAGCTCCACTAGATGGCGAGACACTGAAGCTTTCTTT.

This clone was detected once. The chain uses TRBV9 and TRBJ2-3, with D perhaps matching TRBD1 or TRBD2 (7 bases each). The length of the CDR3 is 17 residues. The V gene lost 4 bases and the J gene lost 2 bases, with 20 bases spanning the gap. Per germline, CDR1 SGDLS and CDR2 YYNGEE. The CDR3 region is CASSLTGAGAYTDTQYF. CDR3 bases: TGTGCCAGCAGCCTTACAGGGGCGGGGGCCTACACAGATACGCAGTATTTT.

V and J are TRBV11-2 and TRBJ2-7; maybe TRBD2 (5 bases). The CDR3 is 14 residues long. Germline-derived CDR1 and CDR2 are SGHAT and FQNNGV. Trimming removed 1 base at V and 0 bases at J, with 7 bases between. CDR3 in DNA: TGTGCCAGCAGCTTAGGGACTTCCTCCTACGAGCAGTACTTC. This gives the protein CASSLGTSSYEQYF.

CDR3 nucleotide sequence: TGTGCCATCAGCCGACAGGGTCGGAGGGCCGGGGAGCTGTTTTTT. Translation gives CAISRQGRRAGELFF. J is TRBJ2-2 and V is TRBV10-3; a weak D match, TRBD1 (7 bases). The CDR3 runs to 15 residues. V dropped 6 bases and J dropped 6 bases, with 17 bases sitting between them. Germline lookup yields CDR1 ENHRY and CDR2 SYGVKD.

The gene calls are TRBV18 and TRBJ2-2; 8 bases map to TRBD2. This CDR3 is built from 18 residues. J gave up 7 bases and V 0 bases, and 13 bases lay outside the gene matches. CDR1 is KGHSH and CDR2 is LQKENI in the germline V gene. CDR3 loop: CASSPPFRTGGTDGELFF. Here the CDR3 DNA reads TGTGCCAGCTCACCACCGTTTAGAACGGGAGGGACCGACGGGGAGCTGTTTTTT.

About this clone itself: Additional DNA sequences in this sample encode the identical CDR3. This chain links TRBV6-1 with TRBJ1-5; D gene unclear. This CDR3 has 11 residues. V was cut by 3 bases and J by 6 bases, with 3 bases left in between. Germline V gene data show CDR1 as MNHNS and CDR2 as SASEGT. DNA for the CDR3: TGTGCCAGCAGTGAGTTTCAGCCCCAGCATTTT. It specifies CASSEFQPQHF.

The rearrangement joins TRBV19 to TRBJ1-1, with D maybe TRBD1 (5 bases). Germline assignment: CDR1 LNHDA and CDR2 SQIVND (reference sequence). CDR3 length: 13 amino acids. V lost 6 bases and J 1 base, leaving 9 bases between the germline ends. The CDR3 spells CASSRRGNTEAFF. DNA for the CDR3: TGTGCCAGTAGCAGAAGGGGGAACACTGAAGCTTTCTTT.

For the CDR3, the DNA is TGTGCCAGTAGTATGGGACAGCAGCTCAATCAGCCCCAGCATTTT. It yields the protein CASSMGQQLNQPQHF. This chain links TRBV19 with TRBJ1-5, with 7 bases aligning to TRBD1. The CDR3 sequence is 15 residues long. J was trimmed by 3 bases and V by 3 bases; bases with no gene match: 5. The germline gives CDR1 LNHDA, CDR2 SQIVND (reference sequence).

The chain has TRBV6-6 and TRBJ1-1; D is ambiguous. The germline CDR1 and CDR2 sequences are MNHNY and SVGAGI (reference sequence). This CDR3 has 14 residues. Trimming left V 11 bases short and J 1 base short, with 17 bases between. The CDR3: CASSPGRRNTEAFF. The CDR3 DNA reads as TGTGCCTCCAGCCCCGGCAGGCGGAACACTGAAGCTTTCTTT.

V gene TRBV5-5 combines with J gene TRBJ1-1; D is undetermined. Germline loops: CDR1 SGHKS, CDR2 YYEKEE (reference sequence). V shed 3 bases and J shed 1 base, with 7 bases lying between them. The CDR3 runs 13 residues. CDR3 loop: CASSSSPNTEAFF. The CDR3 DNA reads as TGTGCCAGCAGCTCCTCACCGAACACTGAAGCTTTCTTT.

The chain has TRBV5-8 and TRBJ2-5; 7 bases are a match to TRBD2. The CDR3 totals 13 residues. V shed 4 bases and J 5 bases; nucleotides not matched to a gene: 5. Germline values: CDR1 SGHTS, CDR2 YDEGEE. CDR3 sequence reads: CASSRGVWETQYF. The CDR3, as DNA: TGTGCCAGCAGCCGGGGGGTGTGGGAGACCCAGTACTTC.

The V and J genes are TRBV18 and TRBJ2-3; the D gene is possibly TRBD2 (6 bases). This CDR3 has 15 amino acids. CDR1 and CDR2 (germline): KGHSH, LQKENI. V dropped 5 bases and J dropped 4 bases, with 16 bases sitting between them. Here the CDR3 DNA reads TGTGCCAGCTCATTAACGGGGGTAGCAGCAGATACGCAGTATTTT. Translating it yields CASSLTGVAADTQYF.

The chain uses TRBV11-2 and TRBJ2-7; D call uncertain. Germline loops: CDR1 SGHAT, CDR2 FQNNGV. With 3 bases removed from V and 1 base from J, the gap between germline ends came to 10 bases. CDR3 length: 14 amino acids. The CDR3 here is CASSLGRKSYEQYF. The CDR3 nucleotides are TGTGCCAGCAGCTTGGGTAGGAAGTCCTACGAGCAGTACTTC. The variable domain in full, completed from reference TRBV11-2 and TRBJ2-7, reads EAGVAQSPRYKIIEKRQSVAFWCNPISGHATLYWYQQILGQGPKLLIQFQNNGVVDDSQLPKDRFSAERLKGVDSTLKIQPAKLEDSAVYLCASSLGRKSYEQYFGPGTRLTVT.

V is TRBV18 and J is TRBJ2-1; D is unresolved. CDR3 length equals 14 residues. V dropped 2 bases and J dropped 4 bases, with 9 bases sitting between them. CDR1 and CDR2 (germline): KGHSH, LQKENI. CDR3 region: CASSPEVSYNEQFF. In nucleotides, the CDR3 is TGTGCCAGCTCACCAGAGGTCAGTTACAATGAGCAGTTCTTC.